This T cell receptor (beta chain) was identified in a study of identical twins. Points from the study as a whole: High-abundance cord blood beta clonotypes had fewer insertions; memory repertoires showed none. Among monozygotic twins, out-of-frame TCR alpha sharing exceeded what models predicted.

TCRdb re-called the 5' RACE reads through MiXCR, storing one row per CDR3 protein. The repertoire has roughly 750,000 distinct CDR3 sequences, approximately 22% of them found once; the top ten carry 4% to 5.5%. This clonotype was detected only a few times. The target antigen is unknown. The data also belong to a second study, concerning T cells expressing NK-cell markers.

Sequencing was done on a sample of PBMCs. This TCR was recovered from a woman between 18 and 29 years old in good health.

The CDR3 sequence is CASSSPAGGYNEQFF. CDR3 DNA: TGTGCCAGCAGCTCCCCAGCGGGAGGGTACAATGAGCAGTTCTTC. The gene calls are TRBV7-9 and TRBJ2-1; 10 bases align to TRBD2. CDR1 SEHNR and CDR2 FQNEAQ come from the germline V gene (reference sequence). J gave up 4 bases and V 4 bases, and 4 bases lay outside the gene matches. This CDR3 is built from 15 residues.